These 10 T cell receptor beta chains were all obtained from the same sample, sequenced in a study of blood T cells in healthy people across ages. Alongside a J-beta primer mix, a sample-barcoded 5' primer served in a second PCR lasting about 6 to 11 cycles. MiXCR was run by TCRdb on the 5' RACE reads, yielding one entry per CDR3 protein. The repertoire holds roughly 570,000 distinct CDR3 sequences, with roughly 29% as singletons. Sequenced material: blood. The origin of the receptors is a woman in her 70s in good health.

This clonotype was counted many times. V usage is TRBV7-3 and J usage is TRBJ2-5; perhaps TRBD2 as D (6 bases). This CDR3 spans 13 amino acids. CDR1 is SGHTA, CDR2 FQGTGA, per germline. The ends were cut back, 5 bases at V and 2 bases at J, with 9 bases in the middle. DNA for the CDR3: TGTGCCAGCAGCCGGGGACTTCAAGAGACCCAGTACTTC. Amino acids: CASSRGLQETQYF.

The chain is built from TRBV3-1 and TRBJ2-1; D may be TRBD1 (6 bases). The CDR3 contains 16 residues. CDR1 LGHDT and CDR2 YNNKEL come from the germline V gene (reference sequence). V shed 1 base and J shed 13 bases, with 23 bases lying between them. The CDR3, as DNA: TGTGCCAGCAGCCAAGGGACTGGGACAAGGGCGGTCAAACAGTTCTTC. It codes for CASSQGTGTRAVKQFF.

The CDR3 region has the DNA TGTGCCAGCAGGGATCTAGCGGGGGGGCGGTATGAGCAGTTCTTC. This codes for CASRDLAGGRYEQFF. V usage is TRBV11-2 and J usage is TRBJ2-1; TRBD2 aligns across 12 bases. Germline V gives CDR1 SGHAT, CDR2 FQNNGV. There are 15 residues in the CDR3. V shed 6 bases, J shed 8 bases, and the junction held 8 bases outside the gene matches.

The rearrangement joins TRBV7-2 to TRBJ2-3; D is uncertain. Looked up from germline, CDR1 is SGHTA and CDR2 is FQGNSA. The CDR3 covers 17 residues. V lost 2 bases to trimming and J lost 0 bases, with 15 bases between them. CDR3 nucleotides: TGTGCCAGCAGCTTAATGGTACTTACCGCTAGCACAGATACGCAGTATTTT. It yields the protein CASSLMVLTASTDTQYF.

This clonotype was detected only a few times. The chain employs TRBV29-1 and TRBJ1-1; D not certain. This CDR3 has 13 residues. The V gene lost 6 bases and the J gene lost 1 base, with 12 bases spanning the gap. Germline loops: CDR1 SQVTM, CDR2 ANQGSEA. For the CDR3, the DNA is TGCAGCGTCCACGTGGGGTCGAACACTGAAGCTTTCTTT. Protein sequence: CSVHVGSNTEAFF.

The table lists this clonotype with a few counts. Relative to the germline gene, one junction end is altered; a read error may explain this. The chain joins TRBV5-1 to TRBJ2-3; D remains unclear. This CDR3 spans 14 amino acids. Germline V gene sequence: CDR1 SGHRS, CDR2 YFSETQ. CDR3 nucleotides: TGCGCCAGCAGATTGGCGATCCCTACAGATACGCAGTATTTT. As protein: CASRLAIPTDTQYF.

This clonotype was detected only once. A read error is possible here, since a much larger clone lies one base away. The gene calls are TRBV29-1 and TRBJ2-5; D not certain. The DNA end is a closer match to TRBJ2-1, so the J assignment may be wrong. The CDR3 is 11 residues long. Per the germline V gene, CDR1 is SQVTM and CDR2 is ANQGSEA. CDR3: CSVVFYNEQFF. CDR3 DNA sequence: TGCAGCGTTGTCTTTTACAATGAGCAGTTCTTC.

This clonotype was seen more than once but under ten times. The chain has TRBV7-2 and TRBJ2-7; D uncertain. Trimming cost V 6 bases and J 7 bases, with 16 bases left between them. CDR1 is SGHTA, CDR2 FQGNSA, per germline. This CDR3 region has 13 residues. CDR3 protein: CASRQTPSGEQYF. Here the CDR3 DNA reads TGTGCCAGCAGACAGACACCTTCTGGTGAGCAGTACTTC.

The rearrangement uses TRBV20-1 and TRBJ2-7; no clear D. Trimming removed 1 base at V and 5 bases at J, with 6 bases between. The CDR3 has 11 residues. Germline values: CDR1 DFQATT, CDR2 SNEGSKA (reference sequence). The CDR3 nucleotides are TGCAGTGCTAGAGCCCTCAACGAGCAGTACTTC. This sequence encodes CSARALNEQYF.

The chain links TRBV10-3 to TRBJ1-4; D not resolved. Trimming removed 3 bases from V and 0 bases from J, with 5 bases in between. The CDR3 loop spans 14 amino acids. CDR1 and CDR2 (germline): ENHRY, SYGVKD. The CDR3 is CAISDHATNEKLFF. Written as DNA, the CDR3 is TGTGCCATCAGTGACCATGCAACTAATGAAAAACTGTTTTTT.